This TCR beta chain was recovered during a study of early T cells in non-severe SARS-CoV-2 infection. This clonotype was seen ten or more times. V was trimmed by 4 bases and J by 0 bases, leaving 9 bases between them. The length of the CDR3 is 14 residues. Germline loops: CDR1 SQVTM, CDR2 ANQGSEA. MiXCR, run by TCRdb on the 5' RACE reads, gives a single entry per CDR3 protein. The profile shows about 46,000 distinct CDR3 sequences, around a tenth of them singletons. The chain carries TRBV29-1 and TRBJ2-2; D gene unclear. This TCR came from an adult who was a healthcare worker with PCR-confirmed SARS-CoV-2 infection or an uninfected control (not recorded which). The sample comprised whole blood. CDR3 DNA: TGCAGCGTTGTAAAGGGTACGAACACCGGGGAGCTGTTTTTT. This codes for CSVVKGTNTGELFF.